What follows is one TCR beta chain and its context. Each sample used at least 6.5 million PBMCs. The data derive from a study of blood T cells in healthy people across ages. Together with a sample-barcoded 5' primer, a J-beta primer mix was included in a second PCR lasting about 6 to 11 cycles. Each of the cDNA molecules was tagged by a template-switch adaptor with 12 random nucleotides. Each CDR3 protein gets one entry after TCRdb re-called the 5' RACE reads with MiXCR. This sample yields hundreds of thousands of distinct CDR3 sequences, of which under 30% are seen a single time; 15% to 20% belongs to the top ten. V was clipped by 5 bases and J by 3 bases, with 17 bases between them. The CDR3 consists of 15 residues. Germline CDR1 is SGHTA and CDR2 is FQGNSA.

This receptor was taken from a woman over 75 in good health. Sequencing input: blood. J is TRBJ2-7 and V is TRBV7-2; the D gene is possibly TRBD1 (5 bases). The CDR3 DNA reads as TGTGCCAGCAGCCCAGTAGGGGTGCCGTACTACGAGCAGTACTTC. It encodes CASSPVGVPYYEQYF.